This TCR beta chain was observed in a study of blood T cell repertoires in COVID-19. The CDR3 totals 16 residues. Germline CDR1 reads SEHNR; CDR2 reads FQNEAQ (reference sequence). The V segment lost 5 bases and the J segment 2 bases; nucleotides outside the gene matches: 4. The table came from immunoSEQ multiplex PCR; TCRdb's copy has only in-frame clones and leaves some out. The sample includes some 180,000 clones, about nine tenths of them seen just once. V and J are TRBV7-9 and TRBJ2-1, with 12 bases that match TRBD2. The sequencing input was peripheral blood. The origin of this receptor is a man aged 18-30 years with COVID-19, enrolled during active disease. This CDR3 is CASSPSGRGAYNEQFF. DNA of the CDR3: TGTGCCAGCAGCCCTAGCGGGAGGGGAGCCTACAATGAGCAGTTCTTC.